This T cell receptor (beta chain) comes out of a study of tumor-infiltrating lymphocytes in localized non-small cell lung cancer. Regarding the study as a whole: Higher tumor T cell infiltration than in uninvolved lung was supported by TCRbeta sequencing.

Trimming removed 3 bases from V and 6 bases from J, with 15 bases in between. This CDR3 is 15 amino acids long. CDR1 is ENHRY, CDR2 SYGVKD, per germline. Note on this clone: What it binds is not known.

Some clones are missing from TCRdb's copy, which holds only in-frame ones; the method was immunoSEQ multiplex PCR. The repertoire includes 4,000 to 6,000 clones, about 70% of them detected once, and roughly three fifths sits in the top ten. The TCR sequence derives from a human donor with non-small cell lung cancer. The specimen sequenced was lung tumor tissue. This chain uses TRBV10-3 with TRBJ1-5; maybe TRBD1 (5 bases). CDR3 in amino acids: CAISEGTAGGQPQHF. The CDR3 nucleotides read TGTGCCATCAGTGAAGGGACGGCGGGAGGTCAGCCCCAGCATTTT.